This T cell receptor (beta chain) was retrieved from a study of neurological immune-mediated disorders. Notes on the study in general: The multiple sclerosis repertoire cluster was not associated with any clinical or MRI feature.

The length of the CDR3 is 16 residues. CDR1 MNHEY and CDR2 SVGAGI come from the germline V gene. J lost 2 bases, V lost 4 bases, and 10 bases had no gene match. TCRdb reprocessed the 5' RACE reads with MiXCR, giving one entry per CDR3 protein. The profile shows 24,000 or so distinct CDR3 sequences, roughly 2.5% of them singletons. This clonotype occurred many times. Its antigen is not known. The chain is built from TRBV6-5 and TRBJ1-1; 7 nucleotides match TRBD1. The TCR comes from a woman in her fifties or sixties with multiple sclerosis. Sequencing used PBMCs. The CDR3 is CASSSRGTNENTEAFF. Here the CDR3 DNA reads TGTGCCAGCAGTTCCAGGGGGACAAACGAAAACACTGAAGCTTTCTTT.